One and the same sample provided the 29 T cell receptor beta chains below, sequenced in a study of control samples from healthy donors and cancer patients. Produced via immunoSEQ multiplex PCR; TCRdb's table is partial and in-frame only. Found here are tens of thousands of clones, about nine tenths of them singletons; the top ten hold roughly 14%. The sequenced sample was blood. These receptors were taken from a man between 25 and 39 years old in good health.

The chain recombines TRBV10-1 with TRBJ2-2, with 8 nucleotides matching TRBD1. V lost 5 bases, J lost 6 bases, and 14 bases stayed unmatched. The CDR3 is 17 amino acids. Germline V gene data show CDR1 as WNHNN and CDR2 as SYGVQD (reference sequence). CDR3 amino acids: CASSQGQAGTRAGELFF. CDR3 sequence (DNA): TGCGCCAGCAGTCAGGGACAGGCGGGTACTCGAGCCGGGGAGCTGTTTTTT.

The chain joins TRBV20-1 to TRBJ1-4; D uncertain. The germline V gene has CDR1 DFQATT and CDR2 SNEGSKA (reference sequence). This CDR3 has 14 residues. With 3 bases removed from V and 5 bases from J, the gap between germline ends came to 13 bases. The CDR3 nucleotides are TGCAGTGCTAGTTCTGGACGGAGGAATGAAAAACTGTTTTTT. Amino acid sequence: CSASSGRRNEKLFF.

This chain connects TRBV5-1 to TRBJ2-7; 10 bases are shared with TRBD1. Losses at the gene ends were 4 bases for V and 3 bases for J; bases not matched to a gene: 10. CDR1 is SGHRS and CDR2 is YFSETQ in the germline V gene. The CDR3 consists of 16 residues. This CDR3 reads CASSPFQGQGIYEQYF. The CDR3 nucleotides read TGCGCCAGCAGCCCCTTTCAGGGACAGGGGATCTACGAGCAGTACTTC.

The table lists this clone with a count of one. V gene TRBV14 combines with J gene TRBJ2-7; possibly TRBD1 for D (6 bases). The CDR3 has 20 residues. Germline V lookup: CDR1 SGHDN, CDR2 FVKESK. The ends were cut back, 4 bases at V and 5 bases at J, with 33 bases in the middle. The CDR3 region is CASSPIPGAGVLMRFNEQYF. The DNA of the CDR3 is TGTGCCAGCAGCCCTATACCTGGAGCAGGGGTCCTTATGCGATTCAACGAGCAGTACTTC.

This clone was picked up a small number of times. The J gene is TRBJ1-6, the V gene TRBV30, with D possibly being TRBD1 (5 bases). There are 16 residues in the CDR3. V was cut by 3 bases and J by 4 bases, with 16 bases left in between. The germline V gene has CDR1 GTSNPN and CDR2 SVGIG (reference sequence). The CDR3 bases are TGTGCCTGGAGAAGGATCTTGGGGGTTTATAATTCACCCCTCCACTTT. Translated, it gives CAWRRILGVYNSPLHF.

This clone has only one observation. The chain uses TRBV3-1 (or the pseudogene TRBV3-2) and TRBJ1-2, with D hard to call. CDR1 LGHDT and CDR2 YNNKEL come from the germline V gene (reference sequence). The length of the CDR3 is 14 residues. V gave up 2 bases and J gave up 4 bases, with 11 bases separating them. The CDR3 loop reads CASSQLYSSYGYTF. As DNA, the CDR3 is TGTGCCAGCAGCCAACTTTATTCCTCCTATGGCTACACCTTC.

This chain connects TRBV5-8 to TRBJ2-7; 7 nucleotides line up with TRBD1. Germline CDR1 reads SGHTS; CDR2 reads YDEGEE. The CDR3 length is 13 residues. The ends lost 9 bases at V and 1 base at J; junction bases unmatched: 7. The DNA for the CDR3 is TGTGCCACCGAGACAGGGTCATCCTACGAGCAGTACTTC. The encoded protein is CATETGSSYEQYF.

V usage is TRBV6-2 or TRBV6-3 and J usage is TRBJ1-4, with D possibly TRBD1 on 6 matching bases. The CDR3 spans 13 residues. Per germline, CDR1 MNHEY and CDR2 SVGEGT. V lost 6 bases and J 8 bases, leaving 13 bases between the germline ends. Here the CDR3 reads CASSSGTREKLFF. The CDR3 region has the DNA TGTGCCAGCAGCTCCGGGACACGAGAAAAACTGTTTTTT.

Remarks on this clone: The junction differs from germline at one of its ends, possibly a read error. The chain has TRBV10-3 and TRBJ2-1; D possibly corresponds to TRBD1 (6 bases). The germline CDR1 and CDR2 sequences are ENHRY and SYGVKD. The CDR3 covers 15 residues. CDR3 in amino acids: CAINPQGRNYSEQFF. CDR3 nucleotides: TGTGCCATCAACCCACAGGGTCGCAATTACAGTGAGCAGTTCTTC.

The chain employs TRBV7-2 and TRBJ2-1; TRBD2 agrees at 14 bases. Germline V gene data show CDR1 as SGHTA and CDR2 as FQGNSA. V trimming: 3 bases; J trimming: 6 bases; junction bases outside the gene matches: 4. The CDR3 totals 16 residues. Here the CDR3 reads CASSFGLAGGINEQFF. DNA for the CDR3: TGTGCCAGCAGCTTCGGACTAGCGGGGGGCATCAATGAGCAGTTCTTC.

The V gene is TRBV6-1, the J gene TRBJ2-1, with 10 bases that match TRBD1. Germline trimming cut 3 bases from V and 7 bases from J; bases unmatched to any gene: 3. This CDR3 has 14 amino acids. CDR1 and CDR2 (germline): MNHNS, SASEGT. DNA of the CDR3: TGTGCCAGCAGTGACCGGGACAGGGGAAATGAGCAGTTCTTC. Its translation is CASSDRDRGNEQFF.

V is TRBV3-1 (or the pseudogene TRBV3-2) and J is TRBJ2-1, with D possibly TRBD2 on 6 matching bases. Trimming stripped 1 base from V and 7 bases from J, with 17 bases between. Germline values: CDR1 LGHDT, CDR2 YNNKEL (reference sequence). The CDR3 sequence is 16 residues long. CDR3 sequence: CASSQGGGTHHNEQFF. CDR3 nucleotide sequence: TGTGCCAGCAGCCAAGGGGGCGGGACTCACCATAATGAGCAGTTCTTC.

The rearrangement links TRBV7-2 to TRBJ1-2, with 11 positions matching TRBD1. CDR3 length: 17 amino acids. Germline V CDR1 and CDR2: SGHTA, FQGNSA. J lost 0 bases, V lost 4 bases, and 7 bases had no gene match. For the CDR3, the DNA is TGTGCCAGCAGCTGGGGGACAGGGGGATTTACTAACTATGGCTACACCTTC. This translates into CASSWGTGGFTNYGYTF.

The CDR3 DNA is TGCAGCGTTGAGGGGGATGGCTACACCTTC. Residues: CSVEGDGYTF. J is TRBJ1-2 and V is TRBV29-1, with a tentative D call TRBD1 (5 bases). Trimming left V 3 bases short and J 6 bases short, with 5 bases between. The CDR3 loop spans 10 amino acids. Per germline, CDR1 SQVTM and CDR2 ANQGSEA.

This rearrangement joins TRBV7-9 to TRBJ1-2; TRBD1 is a possible D gene (6 bases). Trimming left V 4 bases short and J 8 bases short, with 14 bases between. The CDR3 is made up of 13 amino acids. Germline CDR1 and CDR2: SEHNR and FQNEAQ (reference sequence). CDR3 DNA: TGTGCCAGCAGCTCTCACACAGGGAGGGGCTACACCTTC. Translation: CASSSHTGRGYTF.

The V and J genes are TRBV28 and TRBJ2-6, with D unresolved. This CDR3 region has 16 residues. Trimming cost V 4 bases and J 2 bases, with 12 bases left between them. Germline V gene sequence: CDR1 MDHEN, CDR2 SYDVKM. The CDR3 spells CASSSHIWPGANVLTF. In DNA form, the CDR3 reads TGTGCCAGCAGTTCACATATATGGCCTGGGGCCAACGTCCTGACTTTC.

The rearrangement uses TRBV28 and TRBJ1-2; perhaps TRBD1 as D (6 bases). Per the germline V gene, CDR1 is MDHEN and CDR2 is SYDVKM. The CDR3 is 14 residues long. Trimming removed 7 bases from V and 4 bases from J, with 16 bases in between. The CDR3 is CASTWGGPAYGYTF. DNA of the CDR3: TGTGCCAGCACCTGGGGGGGCCCGGCCTATGGCTACACCTTC.

This CDR3 reads CASSDNANYGYTF. CDR3 nucleotide sequence: TGTGCCAGTAGTGACAACGCAAACTATGGCTACACCTTC. The rearrangement uses TRBV19 and TRBJ1-2; D ambiguous. The CDR3 is made up of 13 amino acids. Germline-derived CDR1 and CDR2 are LNHDA and SQIVND (reference sequence). V lost 5 bases and J lost 2, with 9 bases in between.

The chain recombines TRBV4-2 with TRBJ2-7, with D tentatively TRBD1 (6 bases). The V gene lost 1 base and the J gene lost 2 bases, with 18 bases spanning the gap. The CDR3 is 17 residues long. Germline values: CDR1 LGHNA, CDR2 YNFKEQ. CDR3: CASSQVQGQTTTYEQYF. CDR3 coding DNA: TGTGCCAGCAGCCAAGTCCAAGGACAGACTACCACCTACGAGCAGTACTTC.

V usage is TRBV27 and J usage is TRBJ1-3; the D gene is possibly TRBD1 (5 bases). This CDR3 region has 13 residues. Germline CDR1 and CDR2: MNHEY and SMNVEV (reference sequence). Trimming took 9 bases from V and 4 from J, leaving 13 bases between them. The DNA of the CDR3 is TGTGCCAGTCAGGGATATGGAGGAAACACCATATATTTT. This gives the protein CASQGYGGNTIYF.

The chain couples TRBV7-9 to TRBJ1-3, with D hard to call. V was cut by 1 base and J by 4 bases, with 14 bases left in between. This CDR3 spans 16 amino acids. Germline V gene lookup returns CDR1 SEHNR and CDR2 FQNEAQ (reference sequence). The CDR3 is CASSLDAARAGNTIYF. The CDR3 nucleotides read TGTGCCAGCAGCTTAGATGCGGCTAGGGCAGGAAACACCATATATTTT.

This chain uses TRBV6-5 with TRBJ2-7; possibly TRBD1 for D (5 bases). The V end was cut by 5 bases, the J end by 4 bases, with 18 bases between. Per the germline V gene, CDR1 is MNHEY and CDR2 is SVGAGI. The CDR3 is 15 amino acids. CDR3 protein: CASSRHGAVSYEQYF. The CDR3 DNA reads TGTGCCAGCAGTCGGCATGGGGCGGTCTCGTACGAGCAGTACTTC.

The genes are TRBV25-1 and TRBJ1-2, with 9 nucleotides matching TRBD1. CDR3 size: 14 residues. Trimming removed 5 bases from V and 7 bases from J; junction bases left unmatched: 8. Germline assignment: CDR1 MGHDK and CDR2 SYGVNS. DNA of the CDR3: TGTGCCAGCAGTAGCCTGGGACAGGGCTCTGGCTACACCTTC. This codes for CASSSLGQGSGYTF.

This clone was observed once. The V and J genes are TRBV10-3 and TRBJ1-5; D might be TRBD1 (6 bases). The CDR3 loop spans 15 amino acids. Between the trimmed V and J ends, which lost 4 bases and 3 bases, there was a span of 13 bases. CDR1 and CDR2 from the germline V gene are ENHRY and SYGVKD. The CDR3 sequence is CAISAEGGFNQPQHF. The CDR3 DNA follows: TGTGCCATCAGTGCAGAGGGGGGGTTCAATCAGCCCCAGCATTTT.

The CDR3 DNA is TGTGCCAGCAGCCAGACGGGACAGGGGGTTCGGTACGAGCAGTACTTC. The encoded protein is CASSQTGQGVRYEQYF. This chain connects TRBV7-9 to TRBJ2-7; TRBD1 agrees at 11 bases. Trimming removed 5 bases from V and 4 bases from J; junction bases left unmatched: 10. Germline values: CDR1 SEHNR, CDR2 FQNEAQ (reference sequence). CDR3 length: 16 residues.

The gene calls are TRBV11-3 and TRBJ2-2, with 9 bases that match TRBD1. Germline values: CDR1 SGHNT, CDR2 YENEEA. The CDR3 length is 18 residues. V was pared by 1 base and J by 1 base, with 7 bases of the junction left unmatched. The DNA for the CDR3 is TGTGCCAGCAGCTTAGCCGGGGCGGGACAGGGGAACACCGGGGAGCTGTTTTTT. Its protein is CASSLAGAGQGNTGELFF.

The rearrangement uses TRBV5-1 and TRBJ1-6, with 8 nucleotides matching TRBD1. The J segment lost 7 bases and the V segment lost 3 bases, leaving 6 bases of the junction unmatched. Per the germline V gene, CDR1 is SGHRS and CDR2 is YFSETQ. The CDR3 contains 15 residues. CDR3 sequence reads: CASSSGQGENSPLHF. CDR3 DNA sequence: TGCGCCAGCAGCTCCGGACAGGGAGAAAATTCACCCCTCCACTTT.

The chain uses TRBV19 and TRBJ2-5, with D uncertain. V was trimmed by 8 bases and J by 1 base, leaving 17 bases between them. Germline V lookup: CDR1 LNHDA, CDR2 SQIVND (reference sequence). CDR3 size: 15 residues. The CDR3 nucleotides read TGTGCCAGTCATCCCCTCTCTAACTTCCAAGAGACCCAGTACTTC. This sequence encodes CASHPLSNFQETQYF.

The chain carries TRBV9 and TRBJ1-5; D ambiguous. Germline V gene sequence: CDR1 SGDLS, CDR2 YYNGEE. Between the trimmed V and J ends, which lost 0 bases and 5 bases, there was a span of 12 bases. CDR3 length equals 15 residues. The CDR3 sequence is CASSVGGSRDQPQHF. The CDR3 region has the DNA TGTGCCAGCAGCGTAGGGGGTTCTCGGGATCAGCCCCAGCATTTT.